These 2 T cell receptor beta chains were all obtained from the same sample, sequenced in a study of control samples from healthy donors and cancer patients. Using immunoSEQ multiplex PCR, the repertoire was profiled, and TCRdb retains in-frame clones only, with some absent. The sample carries 400,000 to 450,000 clones, 90% recorded once. Sequencing was carried out using PBMCs. The origin of the receptors is a man aged 40-49 years with head and neck cancer.

The V and J genes are TRBV28 and TRBJ1-2; TRBD1 matches 11 bases. V shed 5 bases and J 5 bases; nucleotides not matched to a gene: 7. The germline gives CDR1 MDHEN, CDR2 SYDVKM. The CDR3 loop spans 15 amino acids. CDR3 sequence reads: CASSQGQGASYGYTF. The CDR3 DNA reads as TGTGCCAGCAGTCAAGGACAGGGGGCCTCATATGGCTACACCTTC.

The gene calls are TRBV19 and TRBJ1-5, with 8 bases aligning to TRBD1. Germline V gene lookup returns CDR1 LNHDA and CDR2 SQIVND (reference sequence). The CDR3 runs to 15 residues. V lost 3 bases to trimming and J lost 7 bases; unmatched junction nucleotides: 8. The CDR3 DNA follows: TGTGCCAGTAGTATCGGGACAGGCCAGGGGCAGCCCCAGCATTTT. Translated: CASSIGTGQGQPQHF.